This T cell receptor beta chain was sequenced during a study of memory CD4+ T cells and cytomegalovirus serostatus. The protocol was immunoSEQ multiplex PCR, while the TCRdb copy is restricted to in-frame clones and leaves out a portion. Of tens of thousands of clones listed, approximately 77% are singletons. V dropped 1 base and J dropped 5 bases, with 8 bases sitting between them. CDR1 MGHRA and CDR2 YSYEKL come from the germline V gene. This CDR3 is 13 amino acids long. The study's findings and limits: Of 150 to 200 reported CMV TCRbeta sequences, roughly 70 were found in memory CD4+ repertoires.

As concerns this clone: The antigen remains unidentified.

Single viable CD3+CD4+CD8-CD45RO+ cells were sorted as the memory CD4+ T cells. Material: memory CD4+ T cells from blood. The rearrangement uses TRBV4-1 and TRBJ2-5; D is ambiguous. The sequence was obtained from an adult in good health and CMV-seronegative. Some clones in this sample may be carry-over from other donors' samples. The CDR3 spells CASSQGVVETQYF. For the CDR3, the DNA is TGCGCCAGCAGCCAAGGAGTGGTTGAGACCCAGTACTTC.